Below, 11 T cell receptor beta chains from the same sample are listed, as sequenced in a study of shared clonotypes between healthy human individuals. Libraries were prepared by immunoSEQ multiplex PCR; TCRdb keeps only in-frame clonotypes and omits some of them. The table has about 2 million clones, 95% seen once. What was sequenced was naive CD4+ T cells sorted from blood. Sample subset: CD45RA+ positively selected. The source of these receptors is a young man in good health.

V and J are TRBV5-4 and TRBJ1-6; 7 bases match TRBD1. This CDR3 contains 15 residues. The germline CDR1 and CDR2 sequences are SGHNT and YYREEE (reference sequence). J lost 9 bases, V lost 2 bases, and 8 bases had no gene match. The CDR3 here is CASSLAGGESSPLHF. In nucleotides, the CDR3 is TGTGCCAGCAGCTTAGCAGGGGGAGAAAGTTCACCCCTCCACTTT.

In DNA form, the CDR3 reads TGTGCCAGCAGCTTAGAGATCTACAATGAGCAGTTCTTC. Protein product: CASSLEIYNEQFF. The chain combines TRBV7-6 with TRBJ2-1; no clear D gene. Germline assignment: CDR1 SGHVS and CDR2 FNYEAQ. V lost 1 base, J lost 3 bases, and 4 bases lay in between. The CDR3 covers 13 residues.

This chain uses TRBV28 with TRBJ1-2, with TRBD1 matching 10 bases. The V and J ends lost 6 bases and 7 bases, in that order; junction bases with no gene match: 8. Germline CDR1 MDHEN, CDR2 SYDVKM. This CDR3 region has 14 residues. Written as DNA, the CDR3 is TGTGCCAGCAGGATGACAGGGGGCCACTTTGGCTACACCTTC. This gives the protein CASRMTGGHFGYTF.

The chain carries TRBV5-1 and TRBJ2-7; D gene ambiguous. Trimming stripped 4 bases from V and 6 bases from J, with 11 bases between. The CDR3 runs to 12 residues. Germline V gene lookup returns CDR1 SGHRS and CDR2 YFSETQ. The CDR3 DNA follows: TGCGCCAGCAGCCAGGAACCCAGCGAGCAGTACTTC. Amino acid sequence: CASSQEPSEQYF.

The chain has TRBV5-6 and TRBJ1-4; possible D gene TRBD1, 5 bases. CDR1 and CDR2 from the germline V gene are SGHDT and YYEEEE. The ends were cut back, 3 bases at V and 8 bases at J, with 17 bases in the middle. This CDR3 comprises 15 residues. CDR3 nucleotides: TGTGCCAGCAGCTCGGACAACACAAAGGAGGAAAAACTGTTTTTT. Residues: CASSSDNTKEEKLFF.

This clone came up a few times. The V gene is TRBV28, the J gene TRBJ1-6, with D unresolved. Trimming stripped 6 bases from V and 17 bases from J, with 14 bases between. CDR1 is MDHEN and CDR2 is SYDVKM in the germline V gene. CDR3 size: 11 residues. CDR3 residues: CASSFRYQIHF. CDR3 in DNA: TGTGCCAGCAGCTTTAGATACCAAATCCACTTT.

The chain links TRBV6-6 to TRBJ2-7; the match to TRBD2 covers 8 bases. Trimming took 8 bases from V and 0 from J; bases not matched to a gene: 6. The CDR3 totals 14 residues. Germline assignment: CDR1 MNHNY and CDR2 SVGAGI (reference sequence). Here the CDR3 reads CASRRGAASYEQYF. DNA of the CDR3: TGTGCCAGCCGGCGGGGGGCTGCCTCCTACGAGCAGTACTTC.

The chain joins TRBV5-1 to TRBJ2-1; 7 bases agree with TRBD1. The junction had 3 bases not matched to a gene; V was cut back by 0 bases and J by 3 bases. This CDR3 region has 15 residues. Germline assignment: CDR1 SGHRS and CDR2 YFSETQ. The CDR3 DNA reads TGCGCCAGCAGCTTGGCACGGACAGGCTACAATGAGCAGTTCTTC. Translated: CASSLARTGYNEQFF.

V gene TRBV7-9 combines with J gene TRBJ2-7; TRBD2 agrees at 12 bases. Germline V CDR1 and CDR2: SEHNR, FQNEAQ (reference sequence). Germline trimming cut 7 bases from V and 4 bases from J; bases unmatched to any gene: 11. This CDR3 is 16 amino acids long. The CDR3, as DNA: TGTGCCAGCACCCCGAAGACTAGCGGGAGTATGTACGAGCAGTACTTC. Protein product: CASTPKTSGSMYEQYF.

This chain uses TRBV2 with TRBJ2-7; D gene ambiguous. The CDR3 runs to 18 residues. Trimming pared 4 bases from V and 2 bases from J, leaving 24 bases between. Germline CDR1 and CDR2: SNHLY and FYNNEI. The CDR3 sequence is CASSAPSILGGSTYEQYF. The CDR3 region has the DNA TGTGCCAGCAGTGCTCCATCAATTTTAGGCGGTTCAACCTACGAGCAGTACTTC. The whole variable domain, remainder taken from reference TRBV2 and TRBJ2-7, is EPEVTQTPSHQVTQMGQEVILRCVPISNHLYFYWYRQILGQKVEFLVSFYNNEISEKSEIFDDQFSVERPDGSNFTLKIRSTKLEDSAMYFCASSAPSILGGSTYEQYFGPGTRLTVT.

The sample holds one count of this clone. The CDR3 loop is CASSQSHGGRYGYTF. The CDR3 nucleotides read TGTGCCAGTAGTCAATCCCACGGAGGACGGTATGGCTACACCTTC. The chain combines TRBV19 with TRBJ1-2; no clear D. Germline CDR1 is LNHDA and CDR2 is SQIVND (reference sequence). Between the trimmed V and J ends, which lost 5 bases and 5 bases, there was a span of 18 bases. CDR3 size: 15 residues.